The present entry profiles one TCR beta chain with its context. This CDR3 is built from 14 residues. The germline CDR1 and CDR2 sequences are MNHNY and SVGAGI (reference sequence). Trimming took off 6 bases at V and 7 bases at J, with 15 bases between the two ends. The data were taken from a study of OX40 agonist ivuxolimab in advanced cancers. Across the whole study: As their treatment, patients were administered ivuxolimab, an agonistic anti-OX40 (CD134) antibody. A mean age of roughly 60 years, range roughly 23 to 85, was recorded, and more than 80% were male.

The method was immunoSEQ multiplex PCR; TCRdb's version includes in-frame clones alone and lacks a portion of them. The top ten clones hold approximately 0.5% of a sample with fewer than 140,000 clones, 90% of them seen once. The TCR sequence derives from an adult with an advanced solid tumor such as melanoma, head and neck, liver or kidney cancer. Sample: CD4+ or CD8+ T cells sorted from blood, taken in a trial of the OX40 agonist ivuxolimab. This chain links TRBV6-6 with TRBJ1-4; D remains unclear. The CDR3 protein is CASRNGRFGEKLFF. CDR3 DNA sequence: TGTGCCAGCAGAAACGGCCGGTTCGGTGAAAAACTGTTTTTT.